These 26 T cell receptor beta chains were sequenced from one sample in a study of regulatory T cells in long-lasting Graves disease. Time point here: newly diagnosed GD, antithyroid drugs for less than 3 months. From PBMCs, RNA was extracted and then used to make the TCR library. Relying on iRepertoire HTBI primers and Arm-PCR of CDR3 regions, the team built TCR beta libraries. TCRdb re-called the multiplex PCR reads through MiXCR, storing one row per CDR3 protein. The profile shows some 560,000 distinct CDR3 sequences, roughly a sixth of them singletons. This sample was also put to use in a study of T cells in Graves' hyperthyroidism and ophthalmopathy.

Sequencing used peripheral blood mononuclear cells (PBMCs), obtained at new diagnosis, from a patient treated with antithyroid drugs. These receptors were collected from a woman aged 40-65 years with Graves disease.

In its sample, this clonotype was seen a few times. The V gene is TRBV2, the J gene TRBJ2-1; weak D call: TRBD1 (6 bases). CDR1 is SNHLY, CDR2 FYNNEI, per germline. V gave up 9 bases and J gave up 8 bases, with 23 bases separating them. The CDR3 is 15 amino acids. CDR3 protein: CASGDGTWGNYEQFF. CDR3 coding DNA: TGTGCCAGTGGCGACGGGACATGGGGCAATTATGAGCAGTTCTTC.

This clonotype has a count of ten or more. J is TRBJ2-3 and V is TRBV2, with 11 bases aligning to TRBD2. CDR3 length: 16 residues. Losses at the gene ends were 3 bases for V and 3 bases for J; bases not matched to a gene: 5. CDR1 and CDR2 from the germline V gene are SNHLY and FYNNEI. The CDR3 sequence: CASSERLAGGTDTQYF. CDR3 bases: TGTGCCAGCAGTGAGAGGCTAGCGGGGGGAACAGATACGCAGTATTTT.

The chain recombines TRBV19 with TRBJ1-2, with D maybe TRBD1 (6 bases). Per germline, CDR1 LNHDA and CDR2 SQIVND (reference sequence). V lost 8 bases to trimming and J lost 2 bases, with 12 bases between them. This CDR3 region has 13 residues. CDR3 loop: CASLGGSNYGYTF. The CDR3 DNA follows: TGTGCCAGTTTGGGGGGCAGCAACTATGGCTACACCTTC.

This clonotype showed up just a few times. The chain employs TRBV12-5 and TRBJ1-2; TRBD1 agrees at 7 bases. The CDR3 contains 16 residues. With 6 bases clipped from V and 4 bases from J, the junction kept 14 bases outside the gene matches. Germline CDR1 reads LGHNT; CDR2 reads FRNRAP. The CDR3: CASGDLIGTVLYGYTF. CDR3 DNA sequence: TGTGCTAGTGGCGACCTCATTGGGACAGTCCTCTATGGCTACACCTTC.

Many counts were recorded for this clonotype. V usage is TRBV6-2 or TRBV6-3 and J usage is TRBJ1-5; D call uncertain. Germline V CDR1 and CDR2: MNHEY, SVGEGT. The CDR3 runs to 15 residues. V was clipped by 5 bases and J by 1 base, with 12 bases between them. The DNA of the CDR3 is TGTGCCAGCAGTGAGTCCCGGAGCAGCAATCAGCCCCAGCATTTT. Its translation: CASSESRSSNQPQHF.

This clonotype turned up a few times. V usage is TRBV6-4 and J usage is TRBJ1-1; TRBD1 is a possible D gene (6 bases). Germline V CDR1 and CDR2: MRHNA, SNTAGT. There are 13 residues in the CDR3. Trimming pared 5 bases from V and 5 bases from J, leaving 12 bases between. The CDR3 DNA reads as TGTGCCAGCAGTAAATTCGGACAGACTGAAGCTTTCTTT. As protein: CASSKFGQTEAFF.

This clonotype showed up just a few times. The genes are TRBV7-3 and TRBJ2-3, with 14 bases that match TRBD2. CDR1 is SGHTA, CDR2 FQGTGA, per germline. The CDR3 length is 18 residues. After removal of 5 bases from V and 0 bases from J, the junction contained 7 bases not matched to a gene. As DNA, the CDR3 is TGTGCCAGCAGCCCAACGGGACTAGCGGGGGCTAGCACAGATACGCAGTATTTT. This encodes CASSPTGLAGASTDTQYF.

Only a few counts were recorded for this clonotype. V is TRBV6-1 and J is TRBJ1-5; unclear D gene. The CDR3 consists of 14 residues. Germline V lookup: CDR1 MNHNS, CDR2 SASEGT. V shed 7 bases and J shed 0 bases, with 10 bases lying between them. In DNA, the CDR3 is TGTGCCAGCATGCCCCTGAATAGCAATCAGCCCCAGCATTTT. Its translation: CASMPLNSNQPQHF.

This clonotype was detected ten times or more. The gene calls are TRBV7-8 and TRBJ1-1; D not certain. This CDR3 has 14 residues. The V gene lost 1 base and the J gene lost 4 bases, with 10 bases spanning the gap. CDR1 SGHVS and CDR2 FQNEAQ come from the germline V gene. CDR3 in DNA: TGTGCCAGCAGCTTAGAATCTGGGAGCACTGAAGCTTTCTTT. Translated: CASSLESGSTEAFF. The full variable domain, rest sourced from reference TRBV7-8 and TRBJ1-1, is GAGVSQSPRYKVAKRGQDVALRCDPISGHVSLFWYQQALGQGPEFLTYFQNEAQLDKSGLPSDRFFAERPEGSVSTLKIQRTQQEDSAVYLCASSLESGSTEAFFGQGTRLTVV.

In this sample, this clonotype turned up many times. This chain joins TRBV20-1 and TRBJ1-1, with D perhaps TRBD1 (5 bases). The CDR3 sequence is 11 residues long. Trimming stripped 5 bases from V and 10 bases from J, with 14 bases between. Germline CDR1 and CDR2: DFQATT and SNEGSKA (reference sequence). The CDR3 spells CSAANRDPAFF. CDR3 bases: TGCAGTGCTGCCAACCGGGACCCAGCTTTCTTT.

This clonotype was observed many times. V is TRBV28 and J is TRBJ2-7, with D maybe TRBD1 (6 bases). Trimming shortened V by 4 bases and J by 5 bases, and 15 bases separated the two germline ends. CDR3 length: 14 residues. The germline V gene encodes CDR1 MDHEN and CDR2 SYDVKM. This CDR3 reads CASSSIQGLDEQYF. The CDR3 DNA sequence: TGTGCCAGCAGTTCTATACAGGGTCTCGACGAGCAGTACTTC.

Only a few counts were recorded for this clonotype. The chain has TRBV12-5 and TRBJ1-1; 7 bases are a match to TRBD1. There are 17 residues in the CDR3. Germline V CDR1 and CDR2: LGHNT, FRNRAP. V lost 5 bases, J lost 1 base, and 13 bases stayed unmatched. CDR3 residues: CASGRRTGEPKNTEAFF. As DNA, the CDR3 is TGTGCTAGTGGTCGTCGGACAGGCGAGCCAAAGAACACTGAAGCTTTCTTT.

This clonotype was recorded many times. The rearrangement links TRBV28 to TRBJ2-7; D remains ambiguous. Germline V gene data show CDR1 as MDHEN and CDR2 as SYDVKM. CDR3 length equals 10 residues. Deletions cut 7 bases from V and 4 bases from J, with 5 bases between. The CDR3 here is CASNRYEQYF. CDR3 DNA sequence: TGTGCCAGCAATCGGTACGAGCAGTACTTC.

This clonotype was seen repeatedly, ten times or more. The genes are TRBV7-6 and TRBJ2-1, with D uncertain. Germline CDR1 SGHVS, CDR2 FNYEAQ. The V end was cut by 5 bases, the J end by 8 bases, with 19 bases between. This CDR3 is 15 amino acids long. The CDR3 bases are TGTGCCAGCAGCCTATGGGGTTTCCTTCGCGATGAGCAGTTCTTC. It is translated as CASSLWGFLRDEQFF.

There are a few counts of this clonotype. This chain connects TRBV2 to TRBJ1-3; D call uncertain. The germline V gene encodes CDR1 SNHLY and CDR2 FYNNEI. The CDR3 length is 16 residues. Trimming left V 7 bases short and J 0 bases short, with 16 bases between. The CDR3 loop reads CASTLRPHGSGNTIYF. The CDR3 DNA sequence: TGTGCCAGCACCTTGAGGCCCCACGGCTCTGGAAACACCATATATTTT.

This clonotype was counted many times. The chain joins TRBV7-9 to TRBJ2-1; either TRBD1 or TRBD2 may fit D (7 bases each). The CDR3 extends over 16 amino acids. Per the germline V gene, CDR1 is SEHNR and CDR2 is FQNEAQ (reference sequence). Trimming left V 6 bases short and J 2 bases short, with 17 bases between. The CDR3 DNA reads TGTGCCAGCAGTGGCAGGGGGGGCCCACCCTACAATGAGCAGTTCTTC. Translated: CASSGRGGPPYNEQFF.

This clonotype was observed a few times. This CDR3 is missing its conserved last phenylalanine or tryptophan, likely due to a read error. The chain uses TRBV7-9 and TRBJ2-1; tentative D call: TRBD1 (5 bases). The CDR3 sequence is 12 residues long. The V end lost 5 bases, the J end lost 13 bases, and 15 bases lay between the germline ends. CDR1 and CDR2 (germline): SEHNR, FQNEAQ (reference sequence). CDR3 in amino acids: CASSPRASEQFV. Here the CDR3 DNA reads TGTGCCAGCAGCCCCAGGGCGAGTGAACAGTTCGTC.

At least ten counts were recorded for this clonotype. This rearrangement joins TRBV5-1 to TRBJ2-5; 8 bases are a match to TRBD2. The CDR3 has 16 amino acids. Germline lookup yields CDR1 SGHRS and CDR2 YFSETQ. V dropped 4 bases and J dropped 5; count of bases not matched to a gene: 13. The CDR3 sequence is CASSVAGGRPEETQYF. Written as DNA, the CDR3 is TGCGCCAGCAGCGTGGCGGGGGGCCGACCCGAGGAGACCCAGTACTTC.

This clonotype was recorded many times. The chain links TRBV10-3 to TRBJ1-4, with D tentatively TRBD1 (5 bases). The V end lost 3 bases, the J end lost 8 bases, and 13 bases lay between the germline ends. The CDR3 has 14 residues. Looked up from germline, CDR1 is ENHRY and CDR2 is SYGVKD. The CDR3 here is CAISDRGMEEKLFF. The CDR3 DNA reads TGTGCCATCAGTGACCGGGGGATGGAAGAAAAACTGTTTTTT.

This clonotype was observed at least ten times. The genes are TRBV7-9 and TRBJ2-3; tentatively, D is TRBD1 (6 bases). V shed 5 bases and J shed 0 bases, with 12 bases lying between them. CDR1 is SEHNR, CDR2 FQNEAQ, per germline (reference sequence). The CDR3 totals 15 residues. The CDR3 region is CASSGTTGSTDTQYF. The CDR3 coding sequence is TGTGCCAGCAGCGGAACGACAGGCAGCACAGATACGCAGTATTTT.

Many counts were recorded for this clonotype. The rearrangement uses TRBV2 and TRBJ2-1; TRBD2 agrees at 12 bases. The CDR3 length is 18 residues. With 2 bases clipped from V and 8 bases from J, the junction kept 13 bases outside the gene matches. The germline V gene encodes CDR1 SNHLY and CDR2 FYNNEI. The CDR3 region has the DNA TGTGCCAGCAGTGAACCCGGGCTAGCGGGGGGGCCTGTGCATGAGCAGTTCTTC. It is translated as CASSEPGLAGGPVHEQFF.

This clonotype occurred many times. The V and J genes are TRBV15 and TRBJ2-3; tentative D call: TRBD2 (6 bases). The V gene's germline CDR1 is LNHNV and CDR2 YYDKDF (reference sequence). Deletions cut 3 bases from V and 0 bases from J, with 16 bases between. CDR3 length: 17 amino acids. CDR3 in DNA: TGTGCCACCAGCAGCTTGGGGCTAGCGATTAGCACAGATACGCAGTATTTT. Its translation is CATSSLGLAISTDTQYF.

Notes on this clonotype: The germline gene is not matched at one end of the junction; a read error may be the cause. This rearrangement joins TRBV12-3 or TRBV12-4 to TRBJ2-1; 7 nucleotides agree with TRBD1. This CDR3 is 15 amino acids long. The CDR3 is CASSAQGSSYNEQFF. Here the CDR3 DNA reads TGTGCTAGCAGTGCACAGGGGAGCTCCTACAATGAGCAGTTCTTC.

The chain couples TRBV15 to TRBJ1-1, with D uncertain. CDR3 length: 13 amino acids. Germline V gene data show CDR1 as LNHNV and CDR2 as YYDKDF (reference sequence). Trimming cost V 5 bases and J 1 base, with 8 bases left between them. The CDR3 spells CATSPKANTEAFF. The CDR3 DNA sequence: TGTGCCACCAGCCCGAAGGCGAACACTGAAGCTTTCTTT.

In this sample, this clonotype turned up many times. The J gene is TRBJ1-2, the V gene TRBV28, with D possibly TRBD1 on 5 matching bases. This CDR3 region has 11 residues. Deletions cut 11 bases from V and 2 bases from J, with 9 bases between. The germline gives CDR1 MDHEN, CDR2 SYDVKM. The CDR3 loop is CASRQNYGYTF. In DNA form, the CDR3 reads TGTGCCTCCCGACAGAACTATGGCTACACCTTC.

This clonotype was seen many times. The J gene is TRBJ1-1, the V gene TRBV7-9; D ambiguous. V was cut by 6 bases and J by 0 bases, with 8 bases left in between. This CDR3 region has 13 residues. Germline CDR1 SEHNR, CDR2 FQNEAQ (reference sequence). The chain's CDR3 is CASSFGMNTEAFF. The CDR3 coding sequence is TGTGCCAGCAGTTTTGGTATGAACACTGAAGCTTTCTTT.